Listed below are T cell receptor beta chains from one sample, sequenced in a study of post-analysis software for immune sequencing data. MiXCR, run by TCRdb on the PCR reads, gives a single entry per CDR3 protein. Of approximately 660,000 distinct CDR3 sequences in the sample, approximately 59% are singletons; the top ten hold about 10%. Sequenced input: blood. All receptors come from a girl aged 2-15 years with multiple sclerosis. The CDR3 runs from the conserved cysteine through the conserved F or W. D genes are given only for firm matches. Clone sizes are given selectively: once, few, many, or a class where the clone is expanded.

V gene	J gene	clone size	D gene	CDR3 protein	CDR3 DNA
TRBV12-3/TRBV12-4	TRBJ2-3	.	TRBD2	CASRRGTSGSSTDTQYF	TGCGCCAGCAGGCGGGGGACTAGCGGTTCTAGCACAGATACGCAGTATTTT
TRBV7-9	TRBJ2-7	.	.	CASSSPVSYEQYF	TGTGCCAGCAGCTCACCTGTCTCCTACGAGCAGTACTTC
TRBV7-9	TRBJ2-1	.	TRBD2	CASSYSSGGAGNEQFF	TGTGCCAGCAGCTATTCTAGCGGGGGGGCAGGCAATGAGCAGTTCTTC
TRBV6-4	TRBJ2-3	.	TRBD2	CASSESGLAGTDTQYF	TGTGCCAGCAGTGAATCGGGACTAGCGGGGACAGATACGCAGTATTTT
TRBV20-1	TRBJ2-5	.	.	CSAHKGRETQYF	TGCAGTGCCCATAAGGGCCGGGAGACTCAGTACTTC
TRBV27	TRBJ2-1	.	.	CASSLSGDWNEQFF	TGTGCCAGCAGTTTATCAGGGGATTGGAATGAGCAGTTCTTC
TRBV15	TRBJ1-5	few	.	CATSRVLDQPQHF	TGTGCCACCAGCAGGGTTTTGGATCAGCCCCAGCATTTT
TRBV5-1	TRBJ2-1	.	TRBD2	CASSEKAGESYNEQFF	TGCGCCAGCAGCGAAAAGGCGGGAGAATCCTACAATGAGCAGTTCTTC
TRBV19	TRBJ2-1	few	.	CASSSDGEQFF	TGTGCCAGTTCCTCTGATGGTGAGCAGTTCTTC
TRBV6-5	TRBJ2-1	.	.	CASSSPRGNQNEQFF	TGTGCCAGCAGTTCCCCACGGGGCAATCAGAATGAGCAGTTCTTC
TRBV11-3	TRBJ2-1	.	.	CASSPRTLNEQFF	TGTGCCAGCAGCCCCCGGACCCTTAATGAGCAGTTCTTC
TRBV4-2	TRBJ1-4	.	.	CASSPLLMGSAVFAEEKLFF	TGTGCCAGCAGCCCTCTTCTTATGGGTTCGGCGGTTTTCGCGGAGGAAAAACTGTTTTTT
TRBV5-1	TRBJ1-2	.	.	CASSPSDGDGYTF	TGCGCCAGCAGCCCATCCGATGGGGATGGCTACACCTTC
TRBV11-2	TRBJ2-3	.	.	CASSPDWEAGDTRYF	TGTGCCAGCAGCCCAGATTGGGAGGCCGGAGATACGCGGTATTTT
TRBV21-1	TRBJ1-2	.	.	CASSPFNPKGGYGYTF	TGTGCCAGCAGCCCCTTCAACCCTAAGGGGGGATATGGCTACACCTTC
TRBV20-1	TRBJ1-1	.	.	CSARDTMNTEAFF	TGCAGTGCTAGAGATACCATGAACACTGAAGCTTTCTTT